The TCR beta chain under discussion was sequenced for a study of memory B cells and T cells in multiple sclerosis. The study's findings and limits: Compartments had unequal clone-set sizes, affecting shared clonotype counts.

Using immunoSEQ multiplex PCR, the repertoire was profiled, and TCRdb retains in-frame clones only, with some absent. The sample yields roughly 30,000 clones, more than 75% seen once. V lost 2 bases and J lost 6, with 8 bases in between. Germline values: CDR1 SNHLY, CDR2 FYNNEI. This CDR3 comprises 13 residues. Stimulus-free culture yielded autoproliferating CFSE-dim and non-proliferating CFSE-high T cells, each sequenced separately. Pooled replicate wells came from some 5x10^7 CFSE-labeled PBMCs cultured less than nine days without stimulus. PBMCs were labeled with roughly 0.49 uM CFSE and cultured without exogenous stimuli. This clone was recorded once. The antigen is not known.

The V and J genes are TRBV2 and TRBJ1-5, with D perhaps matching TRBD1 (6 bases). The sequence derives from a human donor with multiple sclerosis. Sequencing used PBMCs from blood kept in culture. This CDR3 reads CASSETGIQPQHF. CDR3 nucleotides: TGTGCCAGCAGTGAAACAGGGATTCAGCCCCAGCATTTT.